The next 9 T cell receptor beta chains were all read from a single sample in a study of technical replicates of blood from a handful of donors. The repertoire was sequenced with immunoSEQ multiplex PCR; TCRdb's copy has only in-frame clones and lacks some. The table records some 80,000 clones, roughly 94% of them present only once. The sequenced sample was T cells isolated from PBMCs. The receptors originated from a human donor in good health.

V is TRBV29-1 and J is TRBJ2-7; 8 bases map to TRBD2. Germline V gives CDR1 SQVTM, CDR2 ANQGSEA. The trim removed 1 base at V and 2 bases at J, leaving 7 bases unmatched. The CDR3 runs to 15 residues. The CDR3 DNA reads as TGCAGCGTTGAAGGTATAAGCGGGAGCACCTACGAGCAGTACTTC. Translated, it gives CSVEGISGSTYEQYF.

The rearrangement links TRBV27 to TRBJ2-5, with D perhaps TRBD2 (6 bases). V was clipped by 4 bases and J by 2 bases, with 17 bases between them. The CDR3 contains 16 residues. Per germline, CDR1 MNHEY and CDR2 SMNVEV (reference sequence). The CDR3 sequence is CASSYSTRGGQETQYF. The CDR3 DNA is TGTGCCAGCAGTTACTCGACTAGAGGAGGACAAGAGACCCAGTACTTC.

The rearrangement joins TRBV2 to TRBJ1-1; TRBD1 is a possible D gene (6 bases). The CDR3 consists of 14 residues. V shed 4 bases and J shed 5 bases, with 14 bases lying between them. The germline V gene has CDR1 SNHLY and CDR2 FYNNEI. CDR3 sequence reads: CASSGGVRGTEAFF. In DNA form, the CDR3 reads TGTGCCAGCAGTGGAGGGGTTAGGGGGACTGAAGCTTTCTTT.

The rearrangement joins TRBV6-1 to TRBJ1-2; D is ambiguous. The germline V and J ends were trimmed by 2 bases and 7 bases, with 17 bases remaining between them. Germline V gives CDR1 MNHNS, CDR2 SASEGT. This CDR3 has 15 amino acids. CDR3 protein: CASSETPTVSGGYTF. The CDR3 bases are TGTGCCAGCAGTGAAACCCCGACGGTGTCGGGTGGCTACACCTTC.

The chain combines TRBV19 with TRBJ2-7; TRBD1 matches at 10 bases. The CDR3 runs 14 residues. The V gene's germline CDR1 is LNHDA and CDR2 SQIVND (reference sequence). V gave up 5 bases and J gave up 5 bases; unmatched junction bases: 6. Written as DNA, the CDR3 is TGTGCCAGTAGTCGGGGACAGGGGTTTAACGAGCAGTACTTC. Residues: CASSRGQGFNEQYF.

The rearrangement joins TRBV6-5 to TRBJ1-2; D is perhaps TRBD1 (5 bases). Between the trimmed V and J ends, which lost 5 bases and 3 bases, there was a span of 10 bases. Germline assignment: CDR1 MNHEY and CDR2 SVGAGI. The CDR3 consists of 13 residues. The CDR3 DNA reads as TGTGCCAGCAGTCTACAGGAGTACTATGGCTACACCTTC. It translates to CASSLQEYYGYTF.

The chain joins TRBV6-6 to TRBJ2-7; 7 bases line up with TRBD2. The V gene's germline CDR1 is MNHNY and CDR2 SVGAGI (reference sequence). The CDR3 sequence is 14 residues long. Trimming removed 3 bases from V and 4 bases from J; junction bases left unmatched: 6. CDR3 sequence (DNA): TGTGCCAGCAGTTATCTAGCGGCAACTTACGAGCAGTACTTC. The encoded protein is CASSYLAATYEQYF.

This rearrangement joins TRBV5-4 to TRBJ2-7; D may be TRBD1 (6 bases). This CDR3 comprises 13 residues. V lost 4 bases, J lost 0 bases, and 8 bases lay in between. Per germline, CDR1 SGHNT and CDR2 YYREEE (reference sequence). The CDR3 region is CASSPRGSYEQYF. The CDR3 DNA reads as TGTGCCAGCAGCCCCAGGGGCTCCTACGAGCAGTACTTC.

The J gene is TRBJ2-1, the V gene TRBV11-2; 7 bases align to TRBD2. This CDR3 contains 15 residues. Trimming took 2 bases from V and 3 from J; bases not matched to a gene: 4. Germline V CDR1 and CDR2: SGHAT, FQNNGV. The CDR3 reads CASSLTAGSYNEQFF. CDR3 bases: TGTGCCAGCAGCTTAACAGCGGGAAGCTACAATGAGCAGTTCTTC.